Listed here is a single TCR beta chain. This clonotype was seen only a few times. Its recognized antigen is unknown. No clone much larger than this one lies a single base away; base qualities are absent. The CDR3 starts with the cysteine, ends with the phenylalanine, and has 14 residues. Only the CDR3 DNA is retained, 42 bases long and in frame from the first base. The germline V gene gives CDR1 as MGHRA and CDR2 as YSYEKL. V ends up 5 bases short and J 5 bases short, with an unmatched junction base count of 7. The record originates from a study of vaccination and CD4 T cells after COVID-19 (dated by TCRdb to the early 2020s). Describing the broader study: Convalescent patients had a positive SARS-CoV-2 result on nasal swab PCR, and of these patients, several had mild disease and one had severe disease. Six males and four females were included in the convalescent cohort, with two Hispanic individuals, seven Caucasians, two Asians and one multiracial person represented. Each participant got two doses of either the Pfizer-BioNTech BNT162b2 vaccine (n=8) or the Moderna mRNA-1273 vaccine (n=2). Post-COVID blood samples were collected from convalescent patients a median of around 100 days after diagnosis, with a range of roughly 35 to 170 days. Post-vaccine blood samples were collected a median of about 11 weeks after the second vaccine dose, ranging from roughly 12 to 250 days. For stimulating the cultures, overlapping spike peptide pools were used, derived from SARS-CoV-2 as well as from the common cold coronaviruses HCoV-NL63, HCoV-OC43 and HCoV-229E. In control cultures, a CEFX viral epitope pool was used as positive control, an HIV-1 Nef peptide pool was used as negative control, or no peptide was added. The spike-specific CD4+ TCR repertoire was compared before and after mRNA vaccination in over 9 COVID-19 convalescent patients and several infection-naive healthy vaccine recipients.

Library construction relied on PCR. TCR sequencing of DNA from cultured CD4+ T cells used the Oncomine TCR Beta short-read assay at the Johns Hopkins FTIC core. The QIAamp micro DNA kit was used to extract genomic DNA from the cultured CD4+ T cells. Oncomine TCR Beta libraries from cultured CD4+ T cells were pooled with unique dual indexes and sequenced on an Illumina iSeq 100. As for the original processing: Non-productive sequences were removed, and CDR3s not starting with C, not ending with F or W, or shorter than 7 amino acids were discarded. The MANAFEST web application identified antigen-specific clonotypes by comparing peptide-stimulated wells against reference wells and other culture wells. To be called positive, a clone needed an FDR below 0.05, an odds ratio above 5, and a productive frequency above 0.1% in at least two of three replicate wells. Clonotypes that were significantly expanded in both SARS-CoV-2 spike wells and at least one common cold coronavirus spike condition were defined as cross-reactive. Levenshtein distances (stringdist) and unrooted phylogenetic trees (ape) in R version 3.6.1 were used to assess CDR3 homology. The raw public reads went through TCRdb reprocessing: fastp at Q25, MiXCR clone calling, in-frame beta chains kept. Each record represents a unique CDR3 protein, reported with the most common genes and DNA among its rows. The V and J calls shown here were made by TCRdb, not taken from the authors' results. The table for this sample lists approximately 12,000 distinct CDR3 sequences; 30% of them were counted only once. Of the sample, roughly a quarter falls within the top ten clones.

The treatment or condition label here, explained by the study, means: approximately 10-day PBMC culture with coronavirus spike peptide pools or control peptides (ViraFEST assay). The ViraFEST assay, used in the study, expanded antigen-specific T cells with peptide pools and then identified the expanded clonotypes through TCR sequencing. The positive SARS-CoV-2 PCR tests of the convalescent patients were dated from March to December 2020, before the Alpha, Beta and Delta variants emerged in the United States. Approximately 1.8 million PBMCs per well were cultured in IMDM with about 5% human AB serum and about 9.7 IU/ml IL-2, plus 10 ug/ml peptide pools. Half of the culture medium was replaced with fresh IL-2-containing medium on days 3 and 7. After approximately 11 days of culture, CD4+ T cells were isolated by negative selection with the EasySep CD4+ T cell isolation kit. PBMCs were separated from whole blood using Ficoll-Paque Plus gradient centrifugation and then either used fresh or cryopreserved at -140C. Triplicate wells were generally used for each culture condition.

The paper as a whole reports these results and caveats: In convalescent patients, a median around 85% of post-vaccine SARS-CoV-2-reactive clones were detected only after vaccination, and vaccine-specific priming was suggested by this finding. An increase in the median number of SARS-CoV-2-reactive clonotypes from approximately 20 after infection to 38 after vaccination was observed, but the change was not found to be significant. Relatively few convalescent patients were included in the study, and early timepoints after natural infection were not analyzed. Of the vaccine-specific clones in convalescent patients, 304 of 307, or nearly all, reacted only to SARS-CoV-2 spike and did not cross-react with common cold coronaviruses.

The sequence is built from TRBV4-1 and TRBJ2-5, with 8 middle bases fitting TRBD1. The sequence came from a human donor with COVID-19. The sequenced sample was cultured CD4+ T cells from blood. The CDR3 here reads CASSGQGAFETQYF. The base sequence is TGCGCCAGCAGCGGGCAGGGGGCATTTGAGACCCAGTACTTC.